Below, one T cell receptor beta chain is given with its context. Antigen: not known. The sample comes from a study of T cells after yellow fever vaccination. In the study overall: SMART-Seq v4 Ultra Low Input handled preparation of low-cell-number fractions. Notes on the study in general: Boosting was followed by the reappearance of most primary-vaccination clones (just under 97% CD4, 85% to 90% CD8). The bulk population could contribute abundant contaminating clonotypes to FACS-sorted repertoires.

The 5'RACE template-switching step produced TCR cDNA and added a universal primer site and UMIs. TCRdb analysed the 5' RACE reads with MiXCR anew, one entry per CDR3 protein. The table has about 210,000 distinct CDR3 sequences, about 3% seen once. Germline loops: CDR1 KGHDR, CDR2 SFDVKD. V lost 4 bases, J lost 7 bases, and 15 bases lay in between. CDR3 length: 14 amino acids. This chain connects TRBV24-1 to TRBJ2-5, with no clear D. The sample in question was CD4+ T cells sorted from PBMCs, obtained 10 days after the yellow fever booster vaccination. This receptor was identified in a man between 18 and 35 years old who received the YFV17D yellow fever vaccine. CDR3: CATSEATVRGTQYF. CDR3 nucleotide sequence: TGTGCCACCAGTGAAGCTACAGTGCGAGGGACCCAGTACTTC.